The 26 T cell receptor beta chains presented below share a single source sample, sequenced in a study of synovial regulatory T cells in juvenile arthritis. Profiled with immunoSEQ multiplex PCR; TCRdb holds only in-frame clones, not every one. The sample table includes roughly 9,200 clones. The sequenced sample was Treg cells from blood. Documented subset: remaining (HLA-DR-negative) circulating blood Treg cells. These receptors originate from a donor aged 2-30 years with juvenile idiopathic arthritis.

The V call is TRBV5-4, the J call TRBJ1-5. Germline V gene data show CDR1 as SGHNT and CDR2 as YYREEE (reference sequence). The CDR3 runs to 11 residues. No DNA is listed. CDR3 region: CASSLGQPQHF.

V gene TRBV5-1 combines with J gene TRBJ2-7; TCRdb reports TRBD1, a call that lacks DNA to check it against. This CDR3 spans 15 amino acids. No DNA is recorded. Germline assignment: CDR1 SGHRS and CDR2 YFSETQ. CDR3 region: CASSFSGTDEIGQYF.

The chain is built from TRBV4-1 and TRBJ2-3; the D call from TCRdb, TRBD1, cannot be confirmed without DNA. The CDR3 contains 16 residues. No coding sequence is recorded. The germline gives CDR1 MGHRA, CDR2 YSYEKL. This chain's CDR3 is CASSQERDRVWDTQYF.

The chain uses TRBV27 and TRBJ2-7. This CDR3 region has 14 residues. Only the protein sequence is given. Germline V CDR1 and CDR2: MNHEY, SMNVEV (reference sequence). The CDR3: CASSLYAGTYEQYF.

V gene TRBV19 combines with J gene TRBJ2-7; as DNA is missing, the TRBD2 call by TCRdb cannot be tested. The CDR3 sequence is 15 residues long. No DNA is listed. The germline gives CDR1 LNHDA, CDR2 SQIVND (reference sequence). The CDR3 spells CASSIRGGPTYEQYF.

This chain connects TRBV5-4 to TRBJ2-7. The CDR3 has 14 amino acids. No DNA is recorded. Germline CDR1 is SGHNT and CDR2 is YYREEE (reference sequence). This CDR3 reads CASSRDASSYEQYF.

V usage is TRBV9 and J usage is TRBJ2-1. CDR1 is SGDLS, CDR2 YYNGEE, per germline. This CDR3 has 14 amino acids. Only the protein is on record. The CDR3 loop reads CASSGTFTSYEQFF. The full variable domain, with the rest looked up from reference TRBV9 and TRBJ2-1, is DSGVTQTPKHLITATGQRVTLRCSPRSGDLSVYWYQQSLDQGLQFLIQYYNGEERAKGNILERFSAQQFPDLHSELNLSSLELGDSALYFCASSGTFTSYEQFFGPGTRLTVL.

The chain joins TRBV28 to TRBJ1-5; checking the TCRdb D call of TRBD1 is not possible without DNA. Germline V gene sequence: CDR1 MDHEN, CDR2 SYDVKM. This CDR3 comprises 16 residues. The coding DNA is unavailable. CDR3 residues: CASSLPGTGSNQPQHF.

This clone is called medium-sized based on its frequency. The chain has TRBV29-1 and TRBJ2-2; TCRdb lists TRBD2, though no DNA is available to test this call. The CDR3 totals 13 residues. No DNA has been recorded. Germline loops: CDR1 SQVTM, CDR2 ANQGSEA. The CDR3 is CSVGGGNTGELFF.

The chain recombines TRBV6-5 with TRBJ1-5; TCRdb names TRBD1, which stays unverified in the absence of DNA. Germline CDR1 and CDR2: MNHEY and SVGAGI. This CDR3 comprises 14 residues. Only the protein is on record. The CDR3 protein is CASSPGQSNQPQHF.

This sequence joins TRBV19 and TRBJ1-1; TCRdb selects TRBD1, and the lack of DNA leaves this call unchecked. Looked up from germline, CDR1 is LNHDA and CDR2 is SQIVND (reference sequence). The CDR3 covers 13 residues. The entry carries no DNA sequence. The CDR3 loop is CASSISGRTEAFF.

The rearrangement links TRBV18 to TRBJ2-3; TCRdb selects TRBD2, and the lack of DNA leaves this call unchecked. Germline loops: CDR1 KGHSH, CDR2 LQKENI. The CDR3 is 15 amino acids. The coding DNA is unavailable. CDR3 region: CASSLYGLAGDTQYF.

The V gene is TRBV21-1, the J gene TRBJ2-7; TCRdb's D call, TRBD2, is unchecked because there is no DNA. TRBV21-1 is reported as a pseudogene. The CDR3 length is 20 residues. The DNA is unrecorded. The CDR3 loop reads CASSTPEGLAGGEPPYEQYF.

V gene TRBV7-2 combines with J gene TRBJ2-3; as DNA is missing, the TRBD2 call by TCRdb cannot be tested. The CDR3 spans 16 residues. The record lacks a DNA sequence. Germline CDR1 is SGHTA and CDR2 is FQGNSA. The CDR3 spells CASSLGFSSGRAAQYF.

V and J are TRBV4-1 and TRBJ2-2. The CDR3 contains 14 residues. DNA for this receptor is not on file. Germline-derived CDR1 and CDR2 are MGHRA and YSYEKL. The CDR3 sequence is CASSQDGPYGELFF.

The CDR3: CASPVLRTGELFF. This chain uses TRBV28 with TRBJ2-2; the D gene TCRdb calls, TRBD2, cannot be checked with no DNA. Germline loops: CDR1 MDHEN, CDR2 SYDVKM. This CDR3 comprises 13 residues. No DNA is recorded.

The V call is TRBV6-1, the J call TRBJ2-7; TCRdb lists TRBD1, though no DNA is available to test this call. The CDR3 is 17 amino acids. This entry has no DNA. Germline assignment: CDR1 MNHNS and CDR2 SASEGT. The CDR3 loop is CASSEHPGTGPREEQYF.

This rearrangement joins TRBV7-2 to TRBJ2-7; the D gene TCRdb calls, TRBD1, cannot be checked with no DNA. The CDR3 consists of 12 residues. No DNA was logged. Germline lookup yields CDR1 SGHTA and CDR2 FQGNSA. CDR3 loop: CASSRHVYEQYF. Drawing the rest from reference TRBV7-2 and TRBJ2-7, the complete variable domain is GAGVSQSPSNKVTEKGKDVELRCDPISGHTALYWYRQSLGQGLEFLIYFQGNSAPDKSGLPSDRFSAERTGGSVSTLTIQRTQQEDSAVYLCASSRHVYEQYFGPGTRLTVT.

Frequency places this clone as medium-sized (0.01 to 0.1%). The chain couples TRBV28 to TRBJ1-2; TCRdb's D call, TRBD1, is unchecked because there is no DNA. The CDR3 consists of 14 residues. No DNA accompanies this entry. Germline values: CDR1 MDHEN, CDR2 SYDVKM. Here the CDR3 reads CASSLTGFSYGYTF.

The rearrangement uses TRBV5-4 and TRBJ2-2; TCRdb returns TRBD2, unconfirmable since there is no DNA. This CDR3 region has 14 residues. The DNA sequence is not available. CDR1 and CDR2 from the germline V gene are SGHNT and YYREEE (reference sequence). CDR3 amino acids: CASSLHYPTGELFF.

This chain joins TRBV2 and TRBJ2-1; the D gene TCRdb calls, TRBD2, cannot be checked with no DNA. The CDR3 runs to 15 residues. There is no recorded DNA. Germline CDR1 and CDR2: SNHLY and FYNNEI. The CDR3 spells CASSLAESSYNEQFF.

V is TRBV5-1 and J is TRBJ2-2. Germline V gives CDR1 SGHRS, CDR2 YFSETQ. This CDR3 region has 12 residues. No DNA is given. The CDR3 here is CASSRTPGELFF.

The chain joins TRBV18 to TRBJ2-3; TCRdb calls TRBD1, which cannot be checked without DNA. This CDR3 contains 16 residues. No nucleotide data were recorded. CDR1 is KGHSH and CDR2 is LQKENI in the germline V gene. This CDR3 is CASSPGLGHFTDTQYF.

The chain uses TRBV4-1 and TRBJ2-2; with no DNA, the TCRdb D assignment of TRBD1 cannot be verified. Germline V lookup: CDR1 MGHRA, CDR2 YSYEKL. This CDR3 region has 17 residues. Nucleotide data are not available. CDR3 amino acids: CASSRGAGTGFVGELFF.

This rearrangement joins TRBV19 to TRBJ1-5; checking the TCRdb D call of TRBD1 is not possible without DNA. This CDR3 has 18 residues. There is no recorded DNA. Germline loops: CDR1 LNHDA, CDR2 SQIVND (reference sequence). CDR3 sequence: CASSINLGWTGGNQPQHF.

The chain is built from TRBV19 and TRBJ1-4. Germline V gives CDR1 LNHDA, CDR2 SQIVND (reference sequence). The CDR3 is made up of 13 amino acids. No DNA was logged. CDR3 residues: CASSTLGGGKLFF.